This TCR beta chain appears in the sequencing data of a study of cytomegalovirus exposure and HLA in healthy donors. V was cut by 7 bases and J by 0 bases, with 13 bases left in between. CDR1 is MNHNS and CDR2 is SASEGT in the germline V gene. The CDR3 has 14 residues. Points on this clone: Antigen specificity is unknown.

Donors had nominal health at sampling but likely had unrecorded immune exposures. Whole-study results and caveats: A few chains tied to CMV proved CMV antigen-specific in vitro. Reported findings show TCR beta sequences accurately forecast HLA-A and HLA-B alleles in most subjects. Productive rates of about 90% or about 30% were seen for most TCR beta V segments in an earlier analysis.

PCR used 60 Vbeta primers and 13 Jbeta primers. Sequencing was performed with immunoSEQ multiplex PCR; in TCRdb, only in-frame clones are kept and a portion is missing. The sample has approximately 90,000 clones, around 77% seen once. Sequencing input: PBMCs. This clonotype originated in a middle-aged man in good health and CMV-seronegative. The chain employs TRBV6-1 and TRBJ2-7; D remains unclear. The CDR3 sequence: CASILSESSYEQYF. The CDR3 DNA reads as TGTGCCAGCATCCTAAGTGAGAGCTCCTACGAGCAGTACTTC.